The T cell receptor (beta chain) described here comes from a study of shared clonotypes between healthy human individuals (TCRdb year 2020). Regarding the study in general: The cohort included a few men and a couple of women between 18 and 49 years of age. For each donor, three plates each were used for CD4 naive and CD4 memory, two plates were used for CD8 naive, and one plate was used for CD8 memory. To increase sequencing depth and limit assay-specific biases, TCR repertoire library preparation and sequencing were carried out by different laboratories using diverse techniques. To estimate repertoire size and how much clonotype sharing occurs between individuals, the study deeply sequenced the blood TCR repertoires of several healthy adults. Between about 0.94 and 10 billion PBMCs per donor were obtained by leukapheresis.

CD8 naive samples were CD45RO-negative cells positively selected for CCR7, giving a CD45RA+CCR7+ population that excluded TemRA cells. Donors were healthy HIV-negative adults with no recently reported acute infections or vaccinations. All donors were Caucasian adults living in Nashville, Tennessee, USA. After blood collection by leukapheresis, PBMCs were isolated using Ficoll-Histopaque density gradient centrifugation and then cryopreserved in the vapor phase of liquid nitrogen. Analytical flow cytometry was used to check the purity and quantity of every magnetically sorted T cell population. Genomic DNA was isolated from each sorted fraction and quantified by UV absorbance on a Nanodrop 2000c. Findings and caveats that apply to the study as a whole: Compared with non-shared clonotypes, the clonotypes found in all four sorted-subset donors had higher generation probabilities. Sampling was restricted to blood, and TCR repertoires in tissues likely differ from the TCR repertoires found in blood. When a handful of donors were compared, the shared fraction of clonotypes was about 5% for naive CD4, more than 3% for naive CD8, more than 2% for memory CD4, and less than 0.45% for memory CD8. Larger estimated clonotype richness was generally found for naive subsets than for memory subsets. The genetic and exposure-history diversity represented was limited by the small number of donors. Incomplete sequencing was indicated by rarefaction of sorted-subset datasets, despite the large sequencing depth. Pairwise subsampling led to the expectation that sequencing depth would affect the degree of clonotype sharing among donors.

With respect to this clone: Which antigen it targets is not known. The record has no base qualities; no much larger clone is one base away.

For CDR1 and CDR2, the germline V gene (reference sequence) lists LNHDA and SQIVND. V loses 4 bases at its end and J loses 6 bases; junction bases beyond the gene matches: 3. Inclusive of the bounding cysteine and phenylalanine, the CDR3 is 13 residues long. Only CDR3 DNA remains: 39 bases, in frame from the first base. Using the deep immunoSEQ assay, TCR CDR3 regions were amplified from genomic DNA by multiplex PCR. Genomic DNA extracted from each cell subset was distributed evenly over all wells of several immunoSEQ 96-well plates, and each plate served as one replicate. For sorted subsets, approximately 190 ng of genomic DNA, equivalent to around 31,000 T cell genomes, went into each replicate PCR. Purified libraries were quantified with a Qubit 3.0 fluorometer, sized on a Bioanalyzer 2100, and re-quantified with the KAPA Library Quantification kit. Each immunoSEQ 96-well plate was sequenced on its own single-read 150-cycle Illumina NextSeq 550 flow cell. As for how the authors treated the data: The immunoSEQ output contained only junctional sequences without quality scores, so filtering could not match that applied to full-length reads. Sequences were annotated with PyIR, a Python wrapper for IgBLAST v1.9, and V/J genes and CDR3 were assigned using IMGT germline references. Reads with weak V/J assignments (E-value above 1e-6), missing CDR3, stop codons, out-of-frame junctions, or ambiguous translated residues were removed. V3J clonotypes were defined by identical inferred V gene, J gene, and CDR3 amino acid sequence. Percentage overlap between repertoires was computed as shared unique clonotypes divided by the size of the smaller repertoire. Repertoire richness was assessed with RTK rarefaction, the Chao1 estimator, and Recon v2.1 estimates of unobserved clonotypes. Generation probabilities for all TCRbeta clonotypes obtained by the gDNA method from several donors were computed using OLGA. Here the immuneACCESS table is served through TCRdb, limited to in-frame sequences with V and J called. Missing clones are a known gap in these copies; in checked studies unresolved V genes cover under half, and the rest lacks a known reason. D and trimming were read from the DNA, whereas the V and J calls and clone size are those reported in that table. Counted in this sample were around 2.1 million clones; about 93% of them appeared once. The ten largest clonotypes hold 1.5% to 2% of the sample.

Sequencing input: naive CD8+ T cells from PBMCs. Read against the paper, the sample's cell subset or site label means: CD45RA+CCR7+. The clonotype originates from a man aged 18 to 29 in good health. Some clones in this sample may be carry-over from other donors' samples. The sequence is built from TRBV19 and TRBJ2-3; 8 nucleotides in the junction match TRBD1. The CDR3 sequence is CASSSRGPDTQYF. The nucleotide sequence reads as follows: TGTGCCAGTAGTAGCAGGGGGCCCGATACGCAGTATTTT.